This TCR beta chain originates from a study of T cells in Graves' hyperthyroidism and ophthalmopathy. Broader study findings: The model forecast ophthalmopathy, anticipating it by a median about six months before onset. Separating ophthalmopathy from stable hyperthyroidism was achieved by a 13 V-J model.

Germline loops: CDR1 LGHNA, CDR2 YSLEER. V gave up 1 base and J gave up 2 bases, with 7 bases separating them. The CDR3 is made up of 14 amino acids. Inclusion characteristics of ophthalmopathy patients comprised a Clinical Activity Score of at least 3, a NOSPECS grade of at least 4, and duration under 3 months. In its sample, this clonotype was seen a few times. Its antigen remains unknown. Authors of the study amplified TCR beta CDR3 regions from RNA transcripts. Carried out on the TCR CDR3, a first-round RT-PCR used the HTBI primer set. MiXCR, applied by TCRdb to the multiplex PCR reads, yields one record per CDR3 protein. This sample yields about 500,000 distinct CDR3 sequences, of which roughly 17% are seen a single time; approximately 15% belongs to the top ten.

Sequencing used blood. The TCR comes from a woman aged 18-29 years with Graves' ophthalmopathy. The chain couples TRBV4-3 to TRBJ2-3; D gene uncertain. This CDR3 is CASSQGQATDTQYF. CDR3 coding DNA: TGCGCCAGCAGCCAAGGTCAGGCCACAGATACGCAGTATTTT.